This TCR beta chain was sequenced for a study of blood T cell repertoires in COVID-19. Germline CDR1 reads MDHEN; CDR2 reads SYDVKM. V lost 4 bases to trimming and J lost 4 bases, with 11 bases between them. CDR3 length: 14 amino acids. Sequenced by immunoSEQ multiplex PCR; TCRdb stores in-frame clones only, minus some. The table has under 300,000 clones, 88% seen once. The sequence was obtained from a woman in her 30s with acute or convalescent COVID-19. The sequenced sample was peripheral blood. The chain recombines TRBV28 with TRBJ2-1; the D is unclear. CDR3 in amino acids: CASSSTPGYNEQFF. CDR3 DNA: TGTGCCAGCAGTTCGACCCCAGGTTACAATGAGCAGTTCTTC.